This TCR beta chain is drawn from a study of vaccination and CD4 T cells after COVID-19. Overall study findings and caveats: Looking at convalescent patients, a median around 89% of reactive clones were present only post-vaccination.

With the Oncomine TCR Beta short-read assay, DNA from cultured CD4+ T cells was sequenced. TCRdb itself ran the PCR reads through MiXCR, one entry per CDR3 protein. The repertoire holds about 14,000 distinct CDR3 sequences, with about 60% as singletons. As concerns this clonotype: Antigen unknown.

Treatment here: approximately nine-day PBMC culture with coronavirus spike peptide pools or control peptides (ViraFEST assay). CDR3 length: 12 amino acids. Per the germline V gene, CDR1 is MNHNS and CDR2 is SASEGT. V trimming: 6 bases; J trimming: 9 bases; junction bases outside the gene matches: 7. The sequencing input was CD4+ T cells from blood, cultured in vitro. The chain has TRBV6-1 and TRBJ1-2; 7 bases match TRBD1. The sequence derives from a human donor who had recovered from COVID-19. The CDR3 DNA follows: TGTGCCAGCAGCTCGACAGGGAGGAGCTACACCTTC. Translation: CASSSTGRSYTF.